This TCR beta chain was obtained from a study of blood T cells in healthy people across ages. Each sample used at least 6 million PBMCs. V gave up 0 bases and J gave up 7 bases, with 10 bases separating them. CDR3 length equals 14 residues. Germline V gives CDR1 LGHNA, CDR2 YNFKEQ. Together with a sample-barcoded 5' primer, a J-beta primer mix was included in a second PCR lasting roughly 6 to 12 cycles. TCRdb passed the 5' RACE reads through MiXCR, listing each CDR3 protein once. The sample includes over 950,000 distinct CDR3 sequences, less than 45% of them seen just once. This clonotype was detected a few times. Its antigen remains unknown. Study findings and constraints: The study regarded diversity estimates from one million T cells as underestimates. Across the age range, TCR beta diversity per million T cells fell in a roughly linear way.

The chain carries TRBV4-2 and TRBJ1-5; D remains ambiguous. Sequenced sample: blood. This receptor was identified in a man aged 18 to 29 in good health. The CDR3 loop is CASSQDGVQQPQHF. The CDR3 DNA sequence: TGTGCCAGCAGCCAAGATGGGGTGCAGCAGCCCCAGCATTTT.